In this sample, the clone carrying this T cell receptor (beta chain) turned up many times. The antigen is unknown. The data were taken from a study of T cells in Graves' hyperthyroidism and ophthalmopathy. Study overall: Peripheral blood draws took place at initial diagnosis, ahead of any treatment. Overall study findings and caveats: Ophthalmopathy was told apart from stable hyperthyroidism by a 13 V-J model. Ophthalmopathy was identified by the model a median approximately 6.4 months ahead of onset.

Amplified TCR beta CDR3 regions came from RNA transcripts. Initially, a first-round RT-PCR of the TCR CDR3 employed the HTBI primer set. TCRdb analysed the multiplex PCR reads with MiXCR anew, one entry per CDR3 protein. The table includes about 610,000 distinct CDR3 sequences, about 15% detected once. The CDR3 sequence is 13 residues long. CDR1 LGHNA and CDR2 YNFKEQ come from the germline V gene. Between the trimmed V and J ends, which lost 0 bases and 4 bases, there was a span of 7 bases. V gene TRBV4-2 combines with J gene TRBJ2-7; D gene uncertain. The TCR originated in a woman in her forties with Graves' ophthalmopathy. Sequencing was performed on blood. This chain's CDR3 is CASSQDLRYEQYF. The CDR3 DNA follows: TGTGCCAGCAGCCAAGATCTACGGTACGAGCAGTACTTC.